The 4 T cell receptor beta chains below were found in one sample sequenced in a study of T cells in women clearing cervical HPV infection. Repertoires were generated with immunoSEQ multiplex PCR, while TCRdb's copy carries only in-frame clones and drops some. This sample's table has 25,000 to 35,000 clones. Sequencing was performed on blood buffy coat. The receptor set was obtained from a woman between 18 and 70 years old with a cervical HPV16 infection that either progressed to CIN3+ or cleared (not recorded which).

CDR3 loop: CASSLGYEQYF. The DNA read from the CDR3 is TGTGCCAGCAGCTTAGGCTACGAG. V and J are TRBV5-4 and TRBJ2-7; D uncertain. Sequencing ends 3 residues short of the CDR3 end; the germline J gene provides the rest. The V end lost 2 bases, the J end lost 3 bases, and 3 bases lay between the germline ends. CDR1 and CDR2 from the germline V gene are SGHNT and YYREEE (reference sequence). CDR3 length equals 11 residues.

CDR3 region: CASSSRDYLDTQYF. The DNA read from the CDR3 is TGTGCCAGCAGCTCACGGGACTACCTAGATACG. The rearrangement uses TRBV5-4 and TRBJ2-3; 7 nucleotides line up with TRBD2. The read halts 3 residues ahead of the CDR3 end, with the missing end drawn from the germline J gene. V lost 3 bases, J lost 5 bases, and 6 bases stayed unmatched. Per the germline V gene, CDR1 is SGHNT and CDR2 is YYREEE (reference sequence). The CDR3 has 14 amino acids.

Points on this clone: The read ends 3 residues before the CDR3 terminus; that terminus is restored from the germline J gene. The rearrangement joins TRBV6-1 to TRBJ2-4, with TRBD2 matching 8 bases. Germline V gene lookup returns CDR1 MNHNS and CDR2 SASEGT. This CDR3 spans 16 amino acids. Trimming took 3 bases from V and 0 from J; bases not matched to a gene: 4. This CDR3 is CASSDAAGGAKNIQYF. CDR3 DNA (partial): TGTGCCAGCAGTGATGCGGCGGGAGGAGCCAAAAACATT.

A word on this clone: The missing CDR3 end, 3 residues past where the read stops, is filled in from the germline J gene. V usage is TRBV11-2 and J usage is TRBJ1-2; 7 bases match TRBD1. The CDR3 loop spans 14 amino acids. The germline V gene has CDR1 SGHAT and CDR2 FQNNGV. V lost 0 bases, J lost 4 bases, and 2 bases stayed unmatched. The CDR3 region is CASSLEGDSYGYTF. The covered CDR3 bases are TGTGCCAGCAGCTTAGAGGGGGACAGCTATGGC.